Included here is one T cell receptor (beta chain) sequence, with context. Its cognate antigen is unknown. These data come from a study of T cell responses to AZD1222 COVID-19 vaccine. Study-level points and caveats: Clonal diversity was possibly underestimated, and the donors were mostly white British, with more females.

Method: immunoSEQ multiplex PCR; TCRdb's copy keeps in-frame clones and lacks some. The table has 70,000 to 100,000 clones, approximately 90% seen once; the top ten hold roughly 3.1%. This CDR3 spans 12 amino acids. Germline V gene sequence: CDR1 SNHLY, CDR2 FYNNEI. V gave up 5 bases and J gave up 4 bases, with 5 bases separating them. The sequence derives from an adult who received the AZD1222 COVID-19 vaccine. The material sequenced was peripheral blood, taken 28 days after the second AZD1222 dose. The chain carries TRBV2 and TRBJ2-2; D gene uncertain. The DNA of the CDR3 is TGTGCCAGCAGTTGGCTCACCGGGGAGCTGTTTTTT. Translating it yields CASSWLTGELFF.